These 22 T cell receptor beta chains came from one sample sequenced in a study of beta chain features in type 1 diabetes. Expressed TCRB transcripts were sequenced, since all the RNA that had been isolated was reverse transcribed. The method was immunoSEQ multiplex PCR; TCRdb's version includes in-frame clones alone and lacks a portion of them. This sample has fewer than 900,000 clones, with about 17% found just once. Sample: naive CD4+ T cells from blood. The source of these receptors is a woman aged 18-29 years in good health.

The chain combines TRBV9 with TRBJ2-3; TRBD2 might be the D (5 bases). The V gene's germline CDR1 is SGDLS and CDR2 YYNGEE. There are 17 residues in the CDR3. The V end was cut by 3 bases, the J end by 0 bases, with 17 bases between. CDR3 sequence (DNA): TGTGCCAGCAGCGAAACCGGCGGAGGCAGAAGCACAGATACGCAGTATTTT. This sequence encodes CASSETGGGRSTDTQYF.

This sequence joins TRBV11-1 and TRBJ2-2, with TRBD1 matching over 8 bases. V lost 8 bases to trimming and J lost 4 bases; unmatched junction nucleotides: 9. The length of the CDR3 is 15 residues. Germline CDR1 is SGHAT and CDR2 is FQDESV (reference sequence). In nucleotides, the CDR3 is TGTGCCAGCGAGTTCAGGGGGCGTGGCACCGGGGAGCTGTTTTTT. It encodes CASEFRGRGTGELFF.

The rearrangement links TRBV5-1 to TRBJ2-7; 8 nucleotides match TRBD2. Germline assignment: CDR1 SGHRS and CDR2 YFSETQ. Trimming cost V 4 bases and J 13 bases; bases outside gene matches: 10. CDR3 size: 12 residues. CDR3 nucleotide sequence: TGCGCCAGCAGCCCCGGGAGGGAAAGGATCTACTTC. It codes for CASSPGRERIYF.

In its sample, this clone was seen a few times. V is TRBV6-6 and J is TRBJ1-1; weak D call: TRBD1 (5 bases). Between the trimmed V and J ends, which lost 5 bases and 3 bases, there was a span of 10 bases. The CDR3 runs to 13 residues. Germline CDR1 and CDR2: MNHNY and SVGAGI (reference sequence). The CDR3 bases are TGTGCCAGCAGTCCTCAGGGAGACACTGAAGCTTTCTTT. The encoded protein is CASSPQGDTEAFF.

This clone was observed a handful of times. This chain connects TRBV7-2 to TRBJ1-1; no clear D gene. The CDR3 sequence is 14 residues long. CDR1 and CDR2 from the germline V gene are SGHTA and FQGNSA. Deletions cut 5 bases from V and 2 bases from J, with 12 bases between. CDR3 sequence: CASSQTLKNTEAFF. The CDR3 DNA sequence: TGTGCCAGCAGCCAAACCCTAAAAAACACTGAAGCTTTCTTT.

V usage is TRBV5-4 and J usage is TRBJ2-1; 7 positions agree with TRBD2. V trimming: 4 bases; J trimming: 10 bases; junction bases outside the gene matches: 17. The CDR3 covers 16 residues. CDR1 SGHNT and CDR2 YYREEE come from the germline V gene (reference sequence). The CDR3 loop reads CASSPGGLGVIWEQFF. CDR3 sequence (DNA): TGTGCCAGCAGCCCCGGAGGACTAGGGGTAATCTGGGAGCAGTTCTTC.

The chain links TRBV27 to TRBJ2-3; maybe TRBD1 (6 bases). This CDR3 region has 15 residues. V was pared by 10 bases and J by 1 base, with 18 bases between. The germline CDR1 and CDR2 sequences are MNHEY and SMNVEV (reference sequence). In DNA, the CDR3 is TGTGCCACCGGACAGACACCAATACGCACAGATACGCAGTATTTT. This sequence encodes CATGQTPIRTDTQYF.

The chain carries TRBV7-9 and TRBJ2-1, with D maybe TRBD2 (6 bases). The CDR3 consists of 16 residues. Trimming left V 5 bases short and J 6 bases short, with 20 bases between. Looked up from germline, CDR1 is SEHNR and CDR2 is FQNEAQ (reference sequence). The CDR3 is CASSLRAGLGGNEQFF. The CDR3 DNA reads TGTGCCAGCAGCCTCCGGGCGGGTTTGGGGGGCAATGAGCAGTTCTTC.

There are a few counts of this clone. CDR3 nucleotides: TGTGCCAGCAGCTTAGAGGCTAGCGGGATTGTTACGCAGTATTTT. Translation: CASSLEASGIVTQYF. V and J are TRBV11-2 and TRBJ2-3; 9 bases align to TRBD2. Germline-derived CDR1 and CDR2 are SGHAT and FQNNGV. With V trimmed by 0 bases and J by 8 bases, 6 bases remained unmatched. The CDR3 totals 15 residues.

The V and J genes are TRBV11-2 and TRBJ2-7, with TRBD2 matching over 7 bases. CDR3 length: 15 amino acids. The J segment lost 5 bases and the V segment lost 3 bases, leaving 10 bases of the junction unmatched. CDR1 SGHAT and CDR2 FQNNGV come from the germline V gene. The CDR3 coding sequence is TGTGCCAGCAGCTTTTCACCAGCGGGGATGGACGAGCAGTACTTC. Translated, it gives CASSFSPAGMDEQYF.

This clone has only a few counts. V and J are TRBV7-9 and TRBJ1-1; D gene unclear. The V gene lost 3 bases and the J gene lost 0 bases, with 8 bases spanning the gap. Germline-derived CDR1 and CDR2 are SEHNR and FQNEAQ (reference sequence). The CDR3 has 14 residues. In DNA, the CDR3 is TGTGCCAGCAGCTTGGGCCTTTTGAACACTGAAGCTTTCTTT. It yields the protein CASSLGLLNTEAFF.

This clone was seen only a few times. CDR3 bases: TGTGCCAGCAGTGAGGGCGGCACCCTGCCGTACGAGCAGTACTTC. Its translation is CASSEGGTLPYEQYF. V is TRBV6-1 and J is TRBJ2-7; D is unresolved. The CDR3 has 15 residues. CDR1 and CDR2 (germline): MNHNS, SASEGT. V dropped 3 bases and J dropped 4 bases, with 16 bases sitting between them.

Concerning this clone: Relative to the germline gene, one junction end is altered; a read error may explain this. This chain uses TRBV14 with TRBJ2-7; TRBD2 matches at 8 bases. Germline V CDR1 and CDR2: SGHDN, FVKESK. The CDR3 has 16 amino acids. The CDR3 DNA is TGTGCCAGCAGCCGCTCTCCGGGACTAGGCTCCTACGAGCAGCACTTC. It yields the protein CASSRSPGLGSYEQHF.

The chain links TRBV7-3 to TRBJ1-5, with unresolved D. The germline CDR1 and CDR2 sequences are SGHTA and FQGTGA. The V end lost 0 bases, the J end lost 0 bases, and 15 bases lay between the germline ends. The CDR3 sequence is 18 residues long. The CDR3 here is CASSLTYNWTGSNQPQHF. DNA for the CDR3: TGTGCCAGCAGCTTAACTTACAATTGGACCGGTAGCAATCAGCCCCAGCATTTT.

This clone was detected only a few times. The chain couples TRBV28 to TRBJ2-5, with 8 nucleotides matching TRBD1. The CDR3 is 13 amino acids. The V gene end was trimmed by 4 bases and the J gene end by 2 bases; junction bases not matched to a gene: 0. Germline V gives CDR1 MDHEN, CDR2 SYDVKM. Here the CDR3 DNA reads TGTGCCAGCAGTTGGACAGGGCAAGAGACCCAGTACTTC. Translating it yields CASSWTGQETQYF.

The chain links TRBV7-2 to TRBJ2-2; no firm D call. The CDR3 is made up of 14 amino acids. The V end was cut by 7 bases, the J end by 5 bases, with 14 bases between. Germline V CDR1 and CDR2: SGHTA, FQGNSA. CDR3 residues: CASKPGLETGELFF. DNA of the CDR3: TGTGCCAGCAAGCCGGGTCTCGAGACCGGGGAGCTGTTTTTT.

This clone was recorded a few times. The rearrangement uses TRBV5-1 and TRBJ2-1; perhaps TRBD2 as D (5 bases). Germline CDR1 reads SGHRS; CDR2 reads YFSETQ. The V gene lost 1 base and the J gene lost 6 bases, with 11 bases spanning the gap. The CDR3 is made up of 14 amino acids. In DNA, the CDR3 is TGCGCCAGCAGCTTGTCTTCGGGAACCAATGAGCAGTTCTTC. Its protein product is CASSLSSGTNEQFF.

The chain combines TRBV6-5 with TRBJ2-2, with D possibly TRBD1 on 6 matching bases. Germline assignment: CDR1 MNHEY and CDR2 SVGAGI. Between the trimmed V and J ends, which lost 5 bases and 5 bases, there was a span of 12 bases. This CDR3 spans 14 amino acids. This CDR3 is CASSRGFATGELFF. Written as DNA, the CDR3 is TGTGCCAGCAGTAGGGGGTTTGCTACCGGGGAGCTGTTTTTT.

The chain is built from TRBV10-3 and TRBJ2-7; 9 nucleotides line up with TRBD1. Germline V lookup: CDR1 ENHRY, CDR2 SYGVKD. This CDR3 is 15 amino acids long. Losses at the gene ends were 4 bases for V and 1 base for J; bases not matched to a gene: 5. CDR3 amino acids: CAISVGQGKSYEQYF. The CDR3 DNA sequence: TGTGCCATCAGTGTGGGACAGGGAAAATCCTACGAGCAGTACTTC.

This clone was recorded a few times. The chain recombines TRBV4-3 with TRBJ2-1, with D maybe TRBD2 (5 bases). Germline CDR1 LGHNA, CDR2 YSLEER. The CDR3 covers 15 residues. V was trimmed by 4 bases and J by 7 bases, leaving 17 bases between them. The CDR3 loop reads CASSLVGNWLNEQFF. CDR3 nucleotides: TGCGCCAGCAGCCTGGTCGGGAACTGGCTGAATGAGCAGTTCTTC.

In this sample, this clone turned up a few times. The chain is built from TRBV28 and TRBJ1-1, with a tentative D call TRBD1 (5 bases). Germline values: CDR1 MDHEN, CDR2 SYDVKM. This CDR3 is 15 amino acids long. V was cut by 4 bases and J by 0 bases, with 12 bases left in between. The CDR3 DNA reads as TGTGCCAGCAGTTCGGGACTCCCCCTGAACACTGAAGCTTTCTTT. This codes for CASSSGLPLNTEAFF. The whole variable domain, filled in from reference TRBV28 and TRBJ1-1, reads DVKVTQSSRYLVKRTGEKVFLECVQDMDHENMFWYRQDPGLGLRLIYFSYDVKMKEKGDIPEGYSVSREKKERFSLILESASTNQTSMYLCASSSGLPLNTEAFFGQGTRLTVV.

This clone was detected a few times. V is TRBV28 and J is TRBJ2-1; D is unclear. The CDR3 sequence is 14 residues long. Germline CDR1 is MDHEN and CDR2 is SYDVKM. V was cut by 5 bases and J by 9 bases, with 17 bases left in between. CDR3 in amino acids: CASSPEGKFSEQFF. CDR3 nucleotide sequence: TGTGCCAGCAGTCCCGAAGGAAAGTTTAGTGAGCAGTTCTTC.